Listed below are T cell receptor beta chains from one sample, sequenced in a study of cytomegalovirus exposure and HLA in healthy donors. Profiled with immunoSEQ multiplex PCR; TCRdb holds only in-frame clones, not every one. The sample lists about 160,000 clones; around four fifths were seen once. Sequenced input: PBMCs. Receptors originate from a man aged 25-40 years in good health and CMV-seronegative. CDR3s include the opening cysteine and the closing phenylalanine or tryptophan. The D gene is left open where the match is weak. Expanded clones get a size class; other rows say once, few or many, or leave the size out.

d_call	v_call	j_call	clone_size	cdr3_aa	cdr3_nt
-	TRBV7-2	TRBJ2-5	-	CTSSFQGWETQYF	TGTACCAGCAGCTTCCAGGGGTGGGAGACCCAGTACTTC
TRBD1	TRBV5-6	TRBJ1-5	-	CASSPGTGDNQPQHF	TGTGCCAGCAGCCCTGGGACAGGGGACAATCAGCCCCAGCATTTT
-	TRBV27	TRBJ2-7	-	CASSPLPYLQSYEQYF	TGTGCCAGCAGTCCTCTCCCCTACCTCCAAAGCTACGAGCAGTACTTC
-	TRBV28	TRBJ1-5	-	CASSPTQGSQPQHF	TGTGCCAGCAGTCCGACACAGGGTTCACAGCCCCAGCATTTT
TRBD2	TRBV9	TRBJ2-7	-	CASSAGGEQYF	TGTGCCAGCAGCGCGGGGGGGGAGCAGTACTTC
TRBD1	TRBV10-3	TRBJ2-7	-	CAMRGPDSYEQYF	TGTGCCATGAGGGGGCCAGACTCCTACGAGCAGTACTTC
-	TRBV28	TRBJ1-2	-	CASSRANEYGYTF	TGTGCCAGCAGTCGAGCAAATGAATATGGCTACACCTTC
TRBD2	TRBV2	TRBJ2-3	-	CASSDWGGVGTQYF	TGTGCCAGCAGTGACTGGGGGGGGGTCGGTACGCAGTATTTT
-	TRBV27	TRBJ2-5	few	CASSFLGAETQYF	TGTGCCAGCAGTTTTCTGGGAGCGGAGACCCAGTACTTC
-	TRBV28	TRBJ2-1	once	CASRSNEQFF	TGTGCCAGCAGGTCTAATGAGCAGTTCTTC
-	TRBV20-1	TRBJ1-1	-	CSATGNLEAFF	TGCAGTGCTACCGGGAATCTTGAAGCTTTCTTT
-	TRBV30	TRBJ1-1	once	CAWSDPGRVGTEAFF	TGTGCCTGGAGCGACCCTGGGAGGGTTGGGACTGAAGCTTTCTTT
TRBD2	TRBV7-3	TRBJ2-3	once	CASSLASGSTDTQYF	TGTGCCAGCAGCTTAGCTAGCGGGAGCACAGATACGCAGTATTTT
-	TRBV7-2	TRBJ2-7	-	CASSLSRSEQYF	TGTGCCAGCAGCCTATCTCGGAGCGAGCAGTACTTC
TRBD2	TRBV7-2	TRBJ2-7	few	CASSLDLAGGYEQYF	TGTGCCAGCAGCTTAGACCTAGCGGGAGGCTACGAGCAGTACTTC
-	TRBV27	TRBJ1-1	-	CASSLLVPGAGTEAFF	TGTGCCAGCAGTTTATTAGTCCCAGGGGCGGGCACTGAAGCTTTCTTT
-	TRBV30	TRBJ1-5	-	CAWSVLGNQPQHF	TGTGCCTGGAGTGTACTCGGTAATCAGCCCCAGCATTTT
-	TRBV30	TRBJ1-5	-	CAWSVISNQPQHF	TGTGCCTGGAGTGTAATTAGTAATCAGCCCCAGCATTTT
-	TRBV18	TRBJ1-2	once	CASSPAEDYGYTF	TGTGCCAGCTCACCCGCGGAGGACTATGGCTACACCTTC
TRBD1	TRBV6-1	TRBJ1-5	-	CASSGTGAPHQPQHF	TGTGCCAGCAGTGGGACAGGGGCACCACATCAGCCCCAGCATTTT
TRBD1	TRBV11-1	TRBJ2-5	-	CASSADRGRETQYF	TGTGCCAGCAGCGCGGACAGGGGGCGGGAGACCCAGTACTTC
TRBD1	TRBV6-6	TRBJ2-7	-	CASSYGTGASYEQYF	TGTGCCAGCAGTTACGGGACAGGGGCTTCCTACGAGCAGTACTTC
TRBD1	TRBV28	TRBJ1-6	-	CASSGRQGLGDSPLHF	TGTGCCAGCAGTGGGCGACAGGGGCTTGGGGATTCACCCCTCCACTTT
TRBD2	TRBV5-1	TRBJ2-7	-	CASSLAISGRAGNEQYF	TGCGCCAGCAGCTTGGCCATTAGCGGGAGGGCTGGGAACGAGCAGTACTTC
-	TRBV27	TRBJ2-7	-	CASSYYRGGSYEQYF	TGTGCCAGCAGCTACTACCGGGGAGGTAGCTACGAGCAGTACTTC
TRBD2	TRBV25-1	TRBJ2-2	-	CASRAGGAGTGELFF	TGTGCCAGCAGGGCGGGGGGGGCAGGCACCGGGGAGCTGTTTTTT
TRBD2	TRBV7-2	TRBJ2-5	few	CASSQLAGAQETQYF	TGTGCCAGCAGCCAACTAGCGGGGGCACAAGAGACCCAGTACTTC
TRBD2	TRBV15	TRBJ2-1	once	CATSRAREDEQFF	TGTGCCACCAGCAGAGCCCGGGAGGATGAGCAGTTCTTC
TRBD2	TRBV7-3	TRBJ2-3	-	CASSLLPGLAGVTDTQYF	TGTGCCAGCAGCTTATTGCCGGGACTAGCGGGGGTAACAGATACGCAGTATTTT
TRBD2	TRBV7-3	TRBJ2-6	once	CATREGSSSGANVLTF	TGTGCCACTCGGGAGGGATCGAGCTCTGGGGCCAACGTCCTGACTTTC
-	TRBV19	TRBJ2-1	once	CASSIAGQQYNEQFF	TGTGCCAGTAGTATAGCTGGACAGCAATACAATGAGCAGTTCTTC
-	TRBV5-6	TRBJ1-2	-	CASSWAHRVGYGYTF	TGTGCCAGCAGCTGGGCTCACAGGGTTGGTTATGGCTACACCTTC
TRBD2	TRBV30	TRBJ2-1	-	CAWGRTSGGGEQFF	TGTGCCTGGGGGCGGACTAGCGGGGGGGGTGAGCAGTTCTTC
TRBD1	TRBV19	TRBJ2-7	-	CASSLRQGTYEQYF	TGTGCCAGTAGTCTTCGACAGGGTACCTACGAGCAGTACTTC
-	TRBV10-3	TRBJ2-7	-	CAIRPLGYEQYF	TGTGCCATCAGACCCCTAGGCTACGAGCAGTACTTC
-	TRBV30	TRBJ1-2	few	CAGGDRPTSVYGYTF	TGTGCCGGGGGAGACAGGCCAACCAGCGTCTATGGCTACACCTTC
TRBD1	TRBV7-9	TRBJ2-7	-	CASSLTDRGPGEQYF	TGTGCCAGCAGCTTAACGGACAGGGGGCCGGGCGAGCAGTACTTC
-	TRBV29-1	TRBJ2-2	-	CSVRQGSLLTGELFF	TGCAGCGTTCGGCAGGGGAGTCTCTTGACCGGGGAGCTGTTTTTT
-	TRBV4-3	TRBJ2-5	-	CASSQEVRAETQYF	TGCGCCAGCAGCCAAGAAGTCAGGGCTGAGACCCAGTACTTC
-	TRBV12-5	TRBJ2-4	-	CASGSAREWNFLAKNIQYF	TGTGCTAGTGGTTCGGCCAGGGAATGGAACTTTCTAGCCAAAAACATTCAGTACTTC
-	TRBV27	TRBJ2-7	-	CASRPLDSNTYEQYF	TGTGCCAGCAGGCCATTGGACAGTAACACCTACGAGCAGTACTTC
TRBD2	TRBV4-3	TRBJ2-7	few	CASSQGPTSGTYEQYF	TGCGCCAGCAGCCAAGGACCGACTAGCGGGACCTACGAGCAGTACTTC
TRBD2	TRBV7-8	TRBJ2-7	-	CASSSTSDPYEQYF	TGTGCCAGCAGCTCTACTAGCGACCCCTACGAGCAGTACTTC